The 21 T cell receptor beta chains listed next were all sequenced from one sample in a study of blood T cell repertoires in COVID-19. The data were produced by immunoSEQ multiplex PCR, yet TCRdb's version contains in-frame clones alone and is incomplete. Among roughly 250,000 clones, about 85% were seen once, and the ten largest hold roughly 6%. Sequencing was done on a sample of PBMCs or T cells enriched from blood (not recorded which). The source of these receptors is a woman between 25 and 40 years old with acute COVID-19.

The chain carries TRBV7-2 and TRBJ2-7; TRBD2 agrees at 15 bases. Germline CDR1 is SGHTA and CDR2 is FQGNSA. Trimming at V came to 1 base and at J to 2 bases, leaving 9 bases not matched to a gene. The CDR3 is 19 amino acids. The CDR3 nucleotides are TGTGCCAGCAGCTTAGTCAGCTCCGGGACTAGCGGGAGGACCTACGAGCAGTACTTC. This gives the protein CASSLVSSGTSGRTYEQYF.

The CDR3 nucleotides are TGTGCCAGCAGCTTGGGGCCACTGGGCGAGCAGTTCTTC. It specifies CASSLGPLGEQFF. The chain carries TRBV5-8 and TRBJ2-1; no definite D call. Trimming stripped 0 bases from V and 10 bases from J, with 11 bases between. Per germline, CDR1 SGHTS and CDR2 YDEGEE. The length of the CDR3 is 13 residues.

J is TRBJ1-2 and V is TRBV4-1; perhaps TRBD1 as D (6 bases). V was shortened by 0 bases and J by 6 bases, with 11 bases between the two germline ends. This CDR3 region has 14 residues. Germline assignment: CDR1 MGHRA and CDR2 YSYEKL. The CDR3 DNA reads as TGCGCCAGCAGCCAAGATCGTGGGGGCGATGGCTACACCTTC. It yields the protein CASSQDRGGDGYTF.

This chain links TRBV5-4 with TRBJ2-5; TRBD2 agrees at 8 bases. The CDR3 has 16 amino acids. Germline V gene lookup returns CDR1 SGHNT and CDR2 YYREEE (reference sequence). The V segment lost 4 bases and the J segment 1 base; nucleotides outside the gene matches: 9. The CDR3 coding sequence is TGTGCCAGCAGCCCTCCGGGAGGGCCGGCCCAAGAGACCCAGTACTTC. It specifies CASSPPGGPAQETQYF.

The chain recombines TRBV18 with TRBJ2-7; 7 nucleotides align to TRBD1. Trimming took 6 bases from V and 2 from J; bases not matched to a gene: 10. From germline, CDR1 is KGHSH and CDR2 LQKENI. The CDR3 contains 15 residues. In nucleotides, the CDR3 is TGTGCCAGCTCGCTCGACAGGGTAAGACCCTACGAGCAGTACTTC. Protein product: CASSLDRVRPYEQYF.

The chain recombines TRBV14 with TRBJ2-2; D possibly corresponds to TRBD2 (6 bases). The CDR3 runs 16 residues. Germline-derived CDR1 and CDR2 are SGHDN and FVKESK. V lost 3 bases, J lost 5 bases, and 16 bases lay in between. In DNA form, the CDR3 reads TGTGCCAGCAGCCAGGTCCGACCGAGCGGGACCGGGGAGCTGTTTTTT. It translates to CASSQVRPSGTGELFF.

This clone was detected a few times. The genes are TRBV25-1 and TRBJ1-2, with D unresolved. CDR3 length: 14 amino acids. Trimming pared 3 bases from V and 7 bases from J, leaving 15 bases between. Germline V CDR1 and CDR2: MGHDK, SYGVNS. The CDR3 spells CASSDLTVAGGYTF. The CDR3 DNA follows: TGTGCCAGCAGTGATTTGACGGTTGCGGGTGGCTACACCTTC.

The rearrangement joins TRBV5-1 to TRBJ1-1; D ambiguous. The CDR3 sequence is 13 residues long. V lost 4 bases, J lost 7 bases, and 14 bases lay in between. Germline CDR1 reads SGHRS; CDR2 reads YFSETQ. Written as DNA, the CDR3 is TGCGCCAGCAGCCCGGGATCAGGATATGAAGCTTTCTTT. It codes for CASSPGSGYEAFF.

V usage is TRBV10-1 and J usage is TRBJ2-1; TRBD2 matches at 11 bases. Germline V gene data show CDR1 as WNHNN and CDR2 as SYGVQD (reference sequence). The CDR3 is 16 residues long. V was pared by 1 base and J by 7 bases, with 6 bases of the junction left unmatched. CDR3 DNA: TGCGCCAGCAGTGAGTTGACTAGCGGGGCCGGTAATGAGCAGTTCTTC. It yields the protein CASSELTSGAGNEQFF.

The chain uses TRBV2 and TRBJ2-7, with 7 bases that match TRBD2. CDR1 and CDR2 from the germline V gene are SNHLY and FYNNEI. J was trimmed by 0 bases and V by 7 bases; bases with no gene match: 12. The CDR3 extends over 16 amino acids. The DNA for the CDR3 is TGTGCCAGCATCGAACCCGTCGGCGGGGGCTCCTACGAGCAGTACTTC. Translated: CASIEPVGGGSYEQYF.

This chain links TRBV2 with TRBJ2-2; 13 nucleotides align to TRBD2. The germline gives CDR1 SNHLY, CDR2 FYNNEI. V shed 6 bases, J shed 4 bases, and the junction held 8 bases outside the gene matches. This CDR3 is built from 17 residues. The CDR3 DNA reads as TGTGCCAGCAGGGGCCCGGGACTAGCGGGGATCACCGGGGAGCTGTTTTTT. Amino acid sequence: CASRGPGLAGITGELFF. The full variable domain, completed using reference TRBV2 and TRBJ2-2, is EPEVTQTPSHQVTQMGQEVILRCVPISNHLYFYWYRQILGQKVEFLVSFYNNEISEKSEIFDDQFSVERPDGSNFTLKIRSTKLEDSAMYFCASRGPGLAGITGELFFGEGSRLTVL.

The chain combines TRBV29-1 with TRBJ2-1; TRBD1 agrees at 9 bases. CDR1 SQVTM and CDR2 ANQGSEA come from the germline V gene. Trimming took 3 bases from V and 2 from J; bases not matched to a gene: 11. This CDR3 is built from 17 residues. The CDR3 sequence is CSVDPKGTGNTYNEQFF. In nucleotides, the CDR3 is TGCAGCGTTGATCCGAAAGGGACAGGGAATACCTACAATGAGCAGTTCTTC.

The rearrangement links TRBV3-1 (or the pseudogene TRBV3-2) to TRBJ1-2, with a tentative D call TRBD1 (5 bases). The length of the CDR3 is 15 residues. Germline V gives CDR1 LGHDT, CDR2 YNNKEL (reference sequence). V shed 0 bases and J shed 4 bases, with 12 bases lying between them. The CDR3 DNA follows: TGTGCCAGCAGCCAAGAAAGGGGCCGCGCCTATGGCTACACCTTC. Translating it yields CASSQERGRAYGYTF.

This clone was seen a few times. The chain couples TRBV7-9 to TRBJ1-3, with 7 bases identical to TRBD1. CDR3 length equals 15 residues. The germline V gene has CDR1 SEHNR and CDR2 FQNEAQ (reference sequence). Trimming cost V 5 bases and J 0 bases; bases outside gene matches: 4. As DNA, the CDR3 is TGTGCCAGCAGCCAAGGGACAGTCTCTGGAAACACCATATATTTT. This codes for CASSQGTVSGNTIYF.

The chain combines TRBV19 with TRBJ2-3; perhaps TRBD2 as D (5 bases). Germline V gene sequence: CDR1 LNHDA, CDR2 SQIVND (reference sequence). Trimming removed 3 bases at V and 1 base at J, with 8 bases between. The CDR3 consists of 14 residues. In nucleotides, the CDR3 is TGTGCCAGTAGTATGGGAGTAGGCACAGATACGCAGTATTTT. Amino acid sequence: CASSMGVGTDTQYF.

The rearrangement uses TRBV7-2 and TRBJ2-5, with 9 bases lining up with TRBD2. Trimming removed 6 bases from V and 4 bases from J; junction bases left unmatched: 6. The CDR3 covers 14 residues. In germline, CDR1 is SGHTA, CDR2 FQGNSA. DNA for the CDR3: TGTGCCAGCAGTCTAGCGGGGTGGGCAGAGACCCAGTACTTC. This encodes CASSLAGWAETQYF. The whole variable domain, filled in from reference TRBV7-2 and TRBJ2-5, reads GAGVSQSPSNKVTEKGKDVELRCDPISGHTALYWYRQSLGQGLEFLIYFQGNSAPDKSGLPSDRFSAERTGGSVSTLTIQRTQQEDSAVYLCASSLAGWAETQYFGPGTRLLVL.

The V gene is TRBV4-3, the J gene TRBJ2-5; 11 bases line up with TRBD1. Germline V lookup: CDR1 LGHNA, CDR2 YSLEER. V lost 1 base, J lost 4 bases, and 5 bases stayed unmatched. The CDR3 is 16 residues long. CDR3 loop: CASSQGGQGVGETQYF. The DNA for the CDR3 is TGCGCCAGCAGCCAAGGGGGACAGGGGGTAGGAGAGACCCAGTACTTC.

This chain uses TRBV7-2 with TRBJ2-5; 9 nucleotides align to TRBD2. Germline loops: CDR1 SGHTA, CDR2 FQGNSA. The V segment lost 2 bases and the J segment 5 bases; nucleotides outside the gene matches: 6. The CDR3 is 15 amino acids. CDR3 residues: CASSLRRGGRETQYF. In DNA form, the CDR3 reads TGTGCCAGCAGCTTAAGGCGGGGGGGCCGGGAGACCCAGTACTTC.

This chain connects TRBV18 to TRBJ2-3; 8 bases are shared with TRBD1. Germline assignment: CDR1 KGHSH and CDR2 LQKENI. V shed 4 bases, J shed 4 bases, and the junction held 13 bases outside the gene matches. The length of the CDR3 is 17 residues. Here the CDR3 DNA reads TGTGCCAGCTCACTCGTCGGACAGGGCGCCGTGGCAGATACGCAGTATTTT. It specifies CASSLVGQGAVADTQYF.

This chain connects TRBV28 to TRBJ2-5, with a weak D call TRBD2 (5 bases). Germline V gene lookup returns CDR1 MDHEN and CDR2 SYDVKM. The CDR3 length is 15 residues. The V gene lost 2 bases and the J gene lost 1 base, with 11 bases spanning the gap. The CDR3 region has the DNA TGTGCCAGCAGTTTACCCCAAGGGAGCCAAGAGACCCAGTACTTC. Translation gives CASSLPQGSQETQYF.

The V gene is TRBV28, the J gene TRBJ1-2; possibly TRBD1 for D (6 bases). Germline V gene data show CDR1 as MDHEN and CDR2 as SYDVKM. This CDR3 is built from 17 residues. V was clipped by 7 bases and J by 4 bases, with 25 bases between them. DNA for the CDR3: TGTGCCAGCACCCTTTGGGGGCGCAAGTTTAATATCTATGGCTACACCTTC. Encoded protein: CASTLWGRKFNIYGYTF.